The clone carrying this T cell receptor beta chain was observed a single time. This record comes from a study of blood T cell repertoires in COVID-19. The overall study: Samples representing acute and convalescent COVID-19 were sourced from the United States, Italy and Spain. Sources were T cells, B-cell-depleted T cells, or PBMCs; the material itself was cDNA or gDNA.

Per the authors' pipeline: Quantification of nucleated cells was approximated via reference gene primer amplification. The protocol was immunoSEQ multiplex PCR, while the TCRdb copy is restricted to in-frame clones and leaves out a portion. The D gene and trimming were derived from the DNA, and the V and J assignments and clone size from that table. The table has 250,000 or so clones, around nine tenths seen once. Looked up from germline, CDR1 is SGHNT and CDR2 is YENEEA. The CDR3 has 18 residues. V lost 5 bases to trimming and J lost 3 bases; unmatched junction nucleotides: 8. The clonotype originates from a middle-aged man with active or convalescent COVID-19. Sequencing used peripheral blood. The genes are TRBV11-3 and TRBJ2-1, with 15 nucleotides matching TRBD2. The CDR3 bases are TGTGCCAGCAGCGGGGGGACTAGCGGGAGGACAATCTACAATGAGCAGTTCTTC. It translates to CASSGGTSGRTIYNEQFF.